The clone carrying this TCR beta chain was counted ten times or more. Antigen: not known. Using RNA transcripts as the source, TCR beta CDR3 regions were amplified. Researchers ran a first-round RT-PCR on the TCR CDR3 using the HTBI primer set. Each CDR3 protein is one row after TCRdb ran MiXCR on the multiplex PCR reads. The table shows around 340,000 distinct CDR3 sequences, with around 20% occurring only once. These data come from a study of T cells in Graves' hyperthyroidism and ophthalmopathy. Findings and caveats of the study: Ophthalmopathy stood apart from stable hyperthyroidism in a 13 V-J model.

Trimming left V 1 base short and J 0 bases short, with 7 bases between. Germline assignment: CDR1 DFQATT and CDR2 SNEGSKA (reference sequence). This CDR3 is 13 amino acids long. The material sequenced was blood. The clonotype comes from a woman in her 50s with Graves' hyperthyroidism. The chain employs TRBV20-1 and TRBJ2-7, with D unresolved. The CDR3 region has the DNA TGCAGTGCTAGAGCTCAGAGCTCCTACGAGCAGTACTTC. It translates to CSARAQSSYEQYF.